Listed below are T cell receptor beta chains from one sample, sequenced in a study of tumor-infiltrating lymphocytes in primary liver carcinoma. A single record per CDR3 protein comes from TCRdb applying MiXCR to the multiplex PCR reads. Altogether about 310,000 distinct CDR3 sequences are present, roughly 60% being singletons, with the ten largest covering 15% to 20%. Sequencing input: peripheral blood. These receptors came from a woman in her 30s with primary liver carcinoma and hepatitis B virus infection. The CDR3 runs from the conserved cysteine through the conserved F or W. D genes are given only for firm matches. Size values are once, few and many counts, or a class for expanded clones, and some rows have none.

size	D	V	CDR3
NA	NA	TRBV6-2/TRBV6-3	CSSSPDRKWMYGYTF
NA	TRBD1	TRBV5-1	CASSTAGTGGGKNIQYF
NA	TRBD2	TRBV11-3	CASSLGSAGWGDERFF
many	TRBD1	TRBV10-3	CAISHTGADQPQHF
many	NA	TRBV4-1	CASSPGSQETQYF
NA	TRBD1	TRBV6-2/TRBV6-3	CASSRDSLLNQPQHF
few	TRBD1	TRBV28	CASRGQSHQPQHF
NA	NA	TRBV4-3	CASSHSQNTEAFF
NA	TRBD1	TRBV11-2	CASSLTHPGQGGTEAFF
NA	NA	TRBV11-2	CTSSYREQGYEQYF
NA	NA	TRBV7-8	CAGSLAPANYGYTF
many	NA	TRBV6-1	CASRWGTGELFF
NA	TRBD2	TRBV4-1	CASSPERGGTNTQYF
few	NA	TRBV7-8	CASSSYDSFSYNEQFF
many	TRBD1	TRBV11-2	CASSFGTGRSYEQYF
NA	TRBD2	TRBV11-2	CASSLTSGRAAHRQYF
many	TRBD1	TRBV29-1	CSVTTGVGDYGYTF
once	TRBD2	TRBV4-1	CPSSPTPGASGVTGELFF
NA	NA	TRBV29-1	CSAAQAWESYGYTF
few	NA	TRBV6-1	CASRSRIGESYEQYF
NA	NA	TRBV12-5	CASGPGTYANYGYTF
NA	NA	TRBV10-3	CAISPQVANTEAFF
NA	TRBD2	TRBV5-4	CASSSGTSGTEQYF
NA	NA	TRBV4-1	CASSQDNLNYEQYF